This T cell receptor beta chain is from a study of blood T cell repertoires in COVID-19. Background on the study: Acute and convalescent COVID-19 samples came from the United States, Italy and Spain. Sample material is recorded as cDNA or gDNA derived from T cells, B-cell-depleted T cells, or PBMCs.

Authors' analysis steps: Amplification of reference gene primers was used by the study to estimate nucleated cell counts. Only in-frame clones appear in the TCRdb table, and some are missing; sequencing was by immunoSEQ multiplex PCR. V and J calls and clone size are copied from that table; D and trimming were computed from the DNA. The repertoire has about 240,000 clones, roughly 91% of them found once; the top ten carry about 0.99%. This clone occurred once. The length of the CDR3 is 17 residues. V gave up 1 base and J gave up 5 bases; unmatched junction bases: 9. Germline-derived CDR1 and CDR2 are LGHNA and YSLEER.

The sample consisted of peripheral blood. The source is a woman in her forties who had recovered from COVID-19. The gene calls are TRBV4-3 and TRBJ2-1; TRBD2 matches at 9 bases. The DNA of the CDR3 is TGCGCCAGCAGCCAAGTGGATGGCCTAGCGGGGAACAATGAGCAGTTCTTC. This translates into CASSQVDGLAGNNEQFF.